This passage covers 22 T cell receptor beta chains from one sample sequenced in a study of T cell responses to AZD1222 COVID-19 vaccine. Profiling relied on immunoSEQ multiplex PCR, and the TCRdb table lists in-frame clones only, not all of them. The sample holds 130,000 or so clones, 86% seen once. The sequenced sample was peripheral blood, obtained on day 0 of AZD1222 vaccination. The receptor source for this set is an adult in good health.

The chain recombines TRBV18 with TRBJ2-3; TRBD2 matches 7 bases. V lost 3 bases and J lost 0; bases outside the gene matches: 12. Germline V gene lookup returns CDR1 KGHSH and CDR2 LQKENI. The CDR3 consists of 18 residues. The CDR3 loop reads CASSPLSYLAESTDTQYF. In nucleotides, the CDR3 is TGTGCCAGCTCACCCCTCAGCTATCTAGCGGAGAGCACAGATACGCAGTATTTT.

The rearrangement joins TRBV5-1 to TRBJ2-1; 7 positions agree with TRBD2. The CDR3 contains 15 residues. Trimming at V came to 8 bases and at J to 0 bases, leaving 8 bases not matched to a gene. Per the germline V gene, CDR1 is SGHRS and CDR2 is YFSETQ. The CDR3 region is CASAPGGHSYNEQFF. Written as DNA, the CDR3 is TGCGCCAGTGCCCCGGGAGGACACTCCTACAATGAGCAGTTCTTC.

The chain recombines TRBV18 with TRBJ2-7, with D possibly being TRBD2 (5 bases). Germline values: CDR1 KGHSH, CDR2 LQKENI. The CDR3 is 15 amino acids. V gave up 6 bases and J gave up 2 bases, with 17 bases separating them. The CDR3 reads CASSHLWTGAYEQYF. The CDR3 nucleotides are TGTGCCAGCTCCCACCTTTGGACTGGCGCCTACGAGCAGTACTTC.

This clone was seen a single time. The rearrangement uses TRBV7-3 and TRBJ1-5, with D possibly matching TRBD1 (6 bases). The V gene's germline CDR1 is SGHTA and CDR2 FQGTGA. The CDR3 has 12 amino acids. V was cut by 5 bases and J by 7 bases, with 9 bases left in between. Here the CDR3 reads CASSKQGQPQHF. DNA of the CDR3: TGTGCCAGCAGCAAACAGGGCCAGCCCCAGCATTTT.

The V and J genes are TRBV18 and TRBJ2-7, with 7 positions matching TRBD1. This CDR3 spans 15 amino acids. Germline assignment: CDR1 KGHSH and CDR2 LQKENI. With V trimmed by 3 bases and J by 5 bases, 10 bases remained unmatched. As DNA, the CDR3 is TGTGCCAGCTCACCGACTACACAGGGGTCGGACGAGCAGTACTTC. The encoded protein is CASSPTTQGSDEQYF.

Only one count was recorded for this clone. CDR3 protein: CASSSPSLAGGTPKGNEQFF. The DNA for the CDR3 is TGCGCCAGCAGCTCCCCTTCACTAGCGGGGGGTACCCCGAAGGGCAATGAGCAGTTCTTC. The chain uses TRBV5-1 and TRBJ2-1; 12 bases map to TRBD2. The germline gives CDR1 SGHRS, CDR2 YFSETQ. The CDR3 extends over 20 amino acids. With 3 bases clipped from V and 6 bases from J, the junction kept 19 bases outside the gene matches. Supplemented by reference TRBV5-1 and TRBJ2-1, the full variable domain reads KAGVTQTPRYLIKTRGQQVTLSCSPISGHRSVSWYQQTPGQGLQFLFEYFSETQRNKGNFPGRFSGRQFSNSRSEMNVSTLELGDSALYLCASSSPSLAGGTPKGNEQFFGPGTRLTVL.

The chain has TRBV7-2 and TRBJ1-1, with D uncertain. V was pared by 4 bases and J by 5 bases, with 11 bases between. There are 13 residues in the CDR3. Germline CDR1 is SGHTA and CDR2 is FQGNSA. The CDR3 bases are TGTGCCAGCAGCTCCCAAGGGCTGACTGAAGCTTTCTTT. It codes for CASSSQGLTEAFF.

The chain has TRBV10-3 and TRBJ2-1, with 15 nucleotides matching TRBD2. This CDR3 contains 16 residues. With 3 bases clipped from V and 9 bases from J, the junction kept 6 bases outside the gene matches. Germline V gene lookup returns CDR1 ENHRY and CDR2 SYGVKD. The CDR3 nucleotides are TGTGCCATCAGTGACCTGGGACTAGCGGGGGGAGGTGAGCAGTTCTTC. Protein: CAISDLGLAGGGEQFF.

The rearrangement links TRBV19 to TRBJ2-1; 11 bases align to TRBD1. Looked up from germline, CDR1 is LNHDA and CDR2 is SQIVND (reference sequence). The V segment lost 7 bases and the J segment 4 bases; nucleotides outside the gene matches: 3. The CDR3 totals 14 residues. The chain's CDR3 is CASTDRGLYNEQFF. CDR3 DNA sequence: TGTGCCAGTACGGACAGGGGGCTATACAATGAGCAGTTCTTC.

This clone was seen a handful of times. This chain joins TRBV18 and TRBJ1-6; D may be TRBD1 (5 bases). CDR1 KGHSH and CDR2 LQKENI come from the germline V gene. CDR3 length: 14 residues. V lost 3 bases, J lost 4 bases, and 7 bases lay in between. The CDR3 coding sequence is TGTGCCAGCTCACCTGACAGATATAATTCACCCCTCCACTTT. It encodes CASSPDRYNSPLHF.

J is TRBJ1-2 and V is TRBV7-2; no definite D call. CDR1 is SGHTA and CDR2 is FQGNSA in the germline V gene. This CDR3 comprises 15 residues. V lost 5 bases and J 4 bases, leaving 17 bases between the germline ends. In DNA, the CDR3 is TGTGCCAGCAGCCCTCGGGAGGGATGGGTCTATGGCTACACCTTC. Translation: CASSPREGWVYGYTF.

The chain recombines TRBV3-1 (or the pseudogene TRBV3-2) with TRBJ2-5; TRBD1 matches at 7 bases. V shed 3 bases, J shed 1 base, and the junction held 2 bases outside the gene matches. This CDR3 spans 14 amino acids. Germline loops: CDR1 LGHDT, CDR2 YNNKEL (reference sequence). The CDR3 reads CASSQGQLQETQYF. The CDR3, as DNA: TGTGCCAGCAGCCAGGGACAGCTCCAAGAGACCCAGTACTTC.

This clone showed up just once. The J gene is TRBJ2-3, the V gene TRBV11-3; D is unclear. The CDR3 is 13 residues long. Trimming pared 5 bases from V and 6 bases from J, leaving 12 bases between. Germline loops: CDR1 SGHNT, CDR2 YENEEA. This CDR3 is CASSPAPMDTQYF. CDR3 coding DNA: TGTGCCAGCAGCCCCGCCCCTATGGATACGCAGTATTTT.

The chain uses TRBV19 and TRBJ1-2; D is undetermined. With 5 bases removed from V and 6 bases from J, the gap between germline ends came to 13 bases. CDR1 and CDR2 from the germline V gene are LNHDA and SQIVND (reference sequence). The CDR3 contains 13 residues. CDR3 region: CASSLQENHGYTF. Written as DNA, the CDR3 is TGTGCCAGTAGTTTGCAGGAGAACCATGGCTACACCTTC.

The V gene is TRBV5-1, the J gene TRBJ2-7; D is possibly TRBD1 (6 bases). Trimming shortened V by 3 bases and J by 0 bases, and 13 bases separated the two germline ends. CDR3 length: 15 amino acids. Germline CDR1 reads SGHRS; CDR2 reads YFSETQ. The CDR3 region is CASSWGRGGSYEQYF. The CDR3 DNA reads TGCGCCAGCAGCTGGGGGCGAGGGGGCTCCTACGAGCAGTACTTC.

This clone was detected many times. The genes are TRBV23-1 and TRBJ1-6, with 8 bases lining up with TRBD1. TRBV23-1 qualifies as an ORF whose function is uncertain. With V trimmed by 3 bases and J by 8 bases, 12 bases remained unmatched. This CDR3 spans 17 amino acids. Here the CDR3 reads CASSQPGGPYPYSPLHF. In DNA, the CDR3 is TGCGCCAGCAGTCAGCCAGGGGGCCCATACCCATATTCACCCCTCCACTTT.

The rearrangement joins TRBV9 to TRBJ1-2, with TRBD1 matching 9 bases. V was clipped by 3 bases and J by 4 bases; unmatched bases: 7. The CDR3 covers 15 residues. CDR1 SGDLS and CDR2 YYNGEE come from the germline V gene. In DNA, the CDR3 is TGTGCCAGCAGCGCGGGGACAGGGAGTCCCTATGGCTACACCTTC. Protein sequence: CASSAGTGSPYGYTF.

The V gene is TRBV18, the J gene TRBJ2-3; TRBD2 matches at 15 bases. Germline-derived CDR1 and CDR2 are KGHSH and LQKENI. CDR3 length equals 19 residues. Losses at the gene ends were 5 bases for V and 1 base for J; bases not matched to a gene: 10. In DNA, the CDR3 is TGTGCCAGCTCAACATTAGGACTAGCGGGGGGGCGTGGCACAGATACGCAGTATTTT. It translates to CASSTLGLAGGRGTDTQYF.

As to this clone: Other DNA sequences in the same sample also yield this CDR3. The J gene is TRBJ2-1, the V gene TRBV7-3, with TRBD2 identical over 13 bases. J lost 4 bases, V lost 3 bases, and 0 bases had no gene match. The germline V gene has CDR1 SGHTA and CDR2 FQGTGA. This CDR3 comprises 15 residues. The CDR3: CASSLGLAGYNEQFF. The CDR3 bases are TGTGCCAGCAGCTTGGGACTAGCGGGGTACAATGAGCAGTTCTTC.

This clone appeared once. CDR3 sequence: CAISALQGYEQYF. DNA for the CDR3: TGTGCCATCAGTGCATTACAGGGCTACGAGCAGTACTTC. This sequence joins TRBV10-3 and TRBJ2-7; TRBD1 might be the D (6 bases). CDR1 ENHRY and CDR2 SYGVKD come from the germline V gene. CDR3 length equals 13 residues. Trimming cost V 4 bases and J 3 bases, with 10 bases left between them.

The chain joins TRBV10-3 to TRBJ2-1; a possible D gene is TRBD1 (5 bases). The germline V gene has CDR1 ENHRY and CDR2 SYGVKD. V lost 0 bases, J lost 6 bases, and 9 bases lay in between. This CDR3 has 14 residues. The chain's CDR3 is CAISESARVNEQFF. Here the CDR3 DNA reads TGTGCCATCAGTGAGTCAGCCAGGGTCAATGAGCAGTTCTTC.

The CDR3 nucleotides are TGTGCCAGCAGTGAATGGGGGGGGGATAGTCAGCCCCAGCATTTT. Residues: CASSEWGGDSQPQHF. The chain combines TRBV6-1 with TRBJ1-5, with a weak D call TRBD1 (5 bases). This CDR3 comprises 15 residues. In germline, CDR1 is MNHNS, CDR2 SASEGT. The V end was cut by 2 bases, the J end by 6 bases, with 14 bases between.